This T cell receptor beta chain stems from a study of blood T cell repertoires in COVID-19. Study in general: Sites across the United States, Italy and Spain contributed samples from acute and convalescent COVID-19.

Method: immunoSEQ multiplex PCR; TCRdb's copy keeps in-frame clones and lacks some. The profile shows about 170,000 clones, about 80% of them singletons. This clone was counted a single time. Germline loops: CDR1 KGHDR, CDR2 SFDVKD. V dropped 9 bases and J dropped 2; count of bases not matched to a gene: 6. CDR3 length: 15 residues. The sequence derives from a woman aged 80 or older with acute or convalescent COVID-19. The chain has TRBV24-1 and TRBJ2-2, with 9 nucleotides matching TRBD2. Specimen: peripheral blood. CDR3 sequence reads: CATGGAGGNTGELFF. The CDR3 coding sequence is TGTGCCACCGGGGGAGCGGGAGGTAACACCGGGGAGCTGTTTTTT.